This TCR beta chain was captured by sequencing in a study of blood T cell repertoires in COVID-19 (dated by TCRdb to the early 2020s). The study in broad terms: The collaborator samples originated in the United States, Italy and Spain and spanned the acute and convalescent phases of COVID-19. Sample metadata almost always included a de-identified subject ID, COVID-19 status, age in years and sex. The dataset comprised deeply sampled blood TCRbeta repertoires from subjects exposed to, actively infected with, or recovered from COVID-19. Samples were obtained from the ongoing ImmuneRACE study (first 160 participants) and from 1,000 to 1,500 subjects provided by 6 global collaborators. HLA class I and class II types, where available, came from metadata supplied by the sample provider rather than from assay-based typing. A freely available public database, intended as a resource for researchers studying the immune response to SARS-CoV-2, is where the repertoires were released. The prospective study material was composed of cDNA or gDNA derived from T cells, B-cell-depleted T cells, or PBMCs. Summary of the overall study and its limitations: Clinical and demographic metadata were provided uncurated, with the amount varying by source and participant.

V is shortened by 1 base, J by 8 bases, and the region joining them spans 11 bases. The CDR3 contains 13 residues, cysteine and phenylalanine counted. The read is trimmed to its CDR3 DNA, 39 bases read in frame from base 1. The germline V gene provides CDR1 KGHSH and CDR2 LQKENI. Whole blood was collected in K2EDTA tubes by collaborating institutions according to the institutions' own protocols. For TCRbeta analysis, collaborator samples were shipped as frozen whole blood, as isolated PBMCs, or as DNA extracted from either sample type. The immunoSEQ Assay, a bias-controlled multiplex PCR, was used to amplify TCRbeta CDR3 regions from genomic DNA. Processing in the source paper ran as follows. The number of nucleated cells in each sample was estimated from the amplification of reference gene primers within the assay. Sequence reads were collapsed and filtered to measure the absolute abundance of every unique TCRbeta CDR3 rearrangement. For each sample, productive Simpson clonality was calculated as the square root of Simpson's diversity index over productive rearrangements. This is the immuneACCESS table as TCRdb keeps it, with only in-frame sequences that have V and J called. A part of the clones is gone; compared with another copy, unresolved V genes explain less than half, and the rest is unexplained. D and trimming were read from the DNA, whereas the V and J calls and clone size are those reported in that table. The sample yields around 300,000 clones; approximately 85% were counted once. 11% of the sample is taken by the ten largest.

Note on this clone: The specificity of this receptor is unknown. Base qualities were left out, and no much larger clone turns up one base away.

The sample comprised peripheral blood. This chain joins TRBV18 to TRBJ1-1; the D gene assignment is ambiguous. This TCR derives from a woman between 65 and 79 years old with acute or convalescent COVID-19. The nucleotides are TGTGCCAGCTCACCACTACGCCCGGGGGAAGCTTTCTTT. It translates to CASSPLRPGEAFF.